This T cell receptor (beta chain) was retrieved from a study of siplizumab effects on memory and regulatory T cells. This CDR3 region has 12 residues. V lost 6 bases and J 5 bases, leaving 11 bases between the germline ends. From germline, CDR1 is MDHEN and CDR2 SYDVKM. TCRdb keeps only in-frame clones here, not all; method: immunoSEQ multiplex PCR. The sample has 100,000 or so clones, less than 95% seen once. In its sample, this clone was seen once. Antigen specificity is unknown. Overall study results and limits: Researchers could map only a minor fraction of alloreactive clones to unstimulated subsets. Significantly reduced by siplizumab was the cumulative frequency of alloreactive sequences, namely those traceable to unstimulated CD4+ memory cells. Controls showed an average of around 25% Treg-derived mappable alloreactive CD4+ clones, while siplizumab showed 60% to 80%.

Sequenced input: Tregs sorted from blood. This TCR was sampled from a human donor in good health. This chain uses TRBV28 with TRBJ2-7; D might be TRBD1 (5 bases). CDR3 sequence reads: CASRSLGHEQYF. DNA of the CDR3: TGTGCCAGCAGGTCTCTGGGGCACGAGCAGTACTTC.